The TCR beta chain under discussion was sequenced for a study of read filtering for tumor transcriptome and immune sequencing. About the research overall: By R-ISS, stages I, II and III held roughly 8, 16 and 7 patients.

Overall study findings and caveats: Dropping single-read clonotypes raised IR-seq and RNA-seq shared-clonotype correlation.

Bone marrow was sampled from every patient at the time of active disease. This clonotype was counted many times. What it binds is not known. From 400 to 450 ng of RNA, a library with molecular barcoded alpha/delta and beta/gamma adaptors was made. One entry per CDR3 protein results from TCRdb running MiXCR on the reads. The sample lists roughly 38,000 distinct CDR3 sequences, about 13% occurring once. V lost 5 bases to trimming and J lost 1 base, with 18 bases between them. The CDR3 is made up of 17 amino acids. Germline CDR1 reads SEHNR; CDR2 reads FQNEAQ (reference sequence). The V and J genes are TRBV7-9 and TRBJ1-5, with D perhaps TRBD1 (5 bases). Specimen: a population of CD138-negative cells sorted from bone marrow. The sequence was obtained from a donor at least 40 years old with multiple myeloma. The CDR3 nucleotides are TGTGCCAGCAGCCCGGACCCTGGCCAGGGAAGCAATCAGCCCCAGCATTTT. Translated: CASSPDPGQGSNQPQHF.